This entry lists 13 T cell receptor beta chains sequenced from one sample in a study of primary melanoma T cells and metastatic recurrence. Assay used: immunoSEQ multiplex PCR; TCRdb lists only in-frame clones, some missing. The table lists approximately 20 clones. The sequenced material came from melanoma tumor tissue. Receptors were obtained from a human donor with melanoma.

This chain joins TRBV1 and TRBJ2-6. TRBV1 has pseudogene status. CDR3 size: 13 residues. The CDR3: CTSRKSRANVLTF. The CDR3 bases are TGCACCAGCAGAAAAAGTCGGGCCAACGTCCTGACTTTC.

CDR3 residues: CASSVNRELTYEQYF. The DNA of the CDR3 is TGTGCCAGCAGCGTTAACAGGGAACTTACCTACGAGCAGTACTTC. The chain is built from TRBV9 and TRBJ2-7, with TRBD1 as a possible D gene (6 bases). V was pared by 2 bases and J by 2 bases, with 14 bases between. Germline values: CDR1 SGDLS, CDR2 YYNGEE. CDR3 length: 15 amino acids.

The chain recombines TRBV30 with TRBJ1-5; D is unclear. V was trimmed by 0 bases and J by 6 bases, leaving 6 bases between them. The CDR3 runs 12 residues. Germline values: CDR1 GTSNPN, CDR2 SVGIG (reference sequence). The CDR3 region is CAWSVQGQPQHF. The CDR3 nucleotides read TGTGCCTGGAGTGTACAAGGTCAGCCCCAGCATTTT.

V usage is TRBV11-3 and J usage is TRBJ1-2; D call uncertain. Trimming removed 3 bases from V and 5 bases from J, with 19 bases in between. The CDR3 is made up of 16 amino acids. The germline CDR1 and CDR2 sequences are SGHNT and YENEEA. CDR3 region: CASSLEVMAELYGYTF. In DNA form, the CDR3 reads TGTGCCAGCAGCTTGGAGGTCATGGCTGAGTTATATGGCTACACCTTC.

The chain combines TRBV14 with TRBJ1-1; D ambiguous. The germline CDR1 and CDR2 sequences are SGHDN and FVKESK. This CDR3 is built from 14 residues. The ends were cut back, 4 bases at V and 0 bases at J, with 9 bases in the middle. CDR3: CASSLAGMNTEAFF. CDR3 DNA sequence: TGTGCCAGCAGCCTAGCGGGGATGAACACTGAAGCTTTCTTT.

Comment on this clone: At one end, the junction sequence differs from germline, possibly due to a read error. The chain recombines TRBV11-3 with TRBJ1-2; D gene unclear. Germline V gives CDR1 SGHNT, CDR2 YENEEA. The CDR3 covers 14 residues. This chain's CDR3 is CASSKWPGGYGYTF. The CDR3 region has the DNA TGTGCCAGCAGCAAATGGCCGGGTGGCTATGGTTACACCTTC.

This clone appeared a few times. The chain carries TRBV18 and TRBJ1-4; D is unclear. With 1 base removed from V and 8 bases from J, the gap between germline ends came to 8 bases. The CDR3 sequence is 13 residues long. Per germline, CDR1 KGHSH and CDR2 LQKENI. As DNA, the CDR3 is TGTGCCAGCTCACCACAGGCGTTAGAAAAACTGTTTTTT. This gives the protein CASSPQALEKLFF. Based on the CDR3 plus reference TRBV18 and TRBJ1-4, the full variable domain is NAGVMQNPRHLVRRRGQEARLRCSPMKGHSHVYWYRQLPEEGLKFMVYLQKENIIDESGMPKERFSAEFPKEGPSILRIQQVVRGDSAAYFCASSPQALEKLFFGSGTQLSVL.

This clone came up once. This CDR3 reads CASSPSGGRKTQYF. CDR3 nucleotides: TGCGCCAGCAGTCCAAGCGGGGGGCGCAAGACCCAGTACTTC. The rearrangement links TRBV23-1 to TRBJ2-5; 9 bases fit TRBD2. TRBV23-1 is placed among ORFs of uncertain function. V was clipped by 4 bases and J by 6 bases; unmatched bases: 6. This CDR3 contains 14 residues.

The J gene is TRBJ2-4, the V gene TRBV10-2; D is unclear. The V end lost 4 bases, the J end lost 7 bases, and 20 bases lay between the germline ends. The germline V gene has CDR1 WSHSY and CDR2 SAAADI. The length of the CDR3 is 16 residues. The CDR3 sequence is CASSAQRKGFENIQYF. The CDR3 nucleotides are TGCGCCAGCAGTGCCCAACGAAAAGGGTTTGAGAACATTCAGTACTTC.

This chain joins TRBV4-1 and TRBJ2-3; D possibly matches TRBD1 or TRBD2 (5 bases each). Germline V lookup: CDR1 MGHRA, CDR2 YSYEKL. Trimming took 0 bases from V and 9 from J, leaving 16 bases between them. The CDR3 is made up of 15 amino acids. DNA for the CDR3: TGCGCCAGCAGCCAAGACCCGCTCCGCCGGGACACGCAGTATTTT. As protein: CASSQDPLRRDTQYF.

The CDR3 coding sequence is TGTGCCAGCAGCCAAACAACTCGACAGGGGTTTGACAATCAGCCCCAGCATTTT. It encodes CASSQTTRQGFDNQPQHF. The J gene is TRBJ1-5, the V gene TRBV14, with 8 bases that match TRBD1. This CDR3 spans 18 amino acids. Germline CDR1 SGHDN, CDR2 FVKESK. J was trimmed by 3 bases and V by 2 bases; bases with no gene match: 12.

The rearrangement uses TRBV6-8 and TRBJ1-2; D possibly corresponds to TRBD1 (6 bases). CDR1 is MNHGY, CDR2 SAAAGT, per germline. Trimming stripped 5 bases from V and 2 bases from J, with 12 bases between. The CDR3 covers 14 residues. This CDR3 reads CASSTPGTNYGYTF. The CDR3 DNA sequence: TGTGCCAGCAGTACCCCCGGGACAAACTATGGCTACACCTTC.

V and J are TRBV6-8 and TRBJ2-7; unclear D gene. Trimming shortened V by 6 bases and J by 0 bases, and 12 bases separated the two germline ends. Germline CDR1 reads MNHGY; CDR2 reads SAAAGT. This CDR3 contains 14 residues. The CDR3 loop reads CASSRSGISYEQYF. The CDR3 region has the DNA TGTGCCAGCAGCCGCTCGGGCATCTCCTACGAGCAGTACTTC.